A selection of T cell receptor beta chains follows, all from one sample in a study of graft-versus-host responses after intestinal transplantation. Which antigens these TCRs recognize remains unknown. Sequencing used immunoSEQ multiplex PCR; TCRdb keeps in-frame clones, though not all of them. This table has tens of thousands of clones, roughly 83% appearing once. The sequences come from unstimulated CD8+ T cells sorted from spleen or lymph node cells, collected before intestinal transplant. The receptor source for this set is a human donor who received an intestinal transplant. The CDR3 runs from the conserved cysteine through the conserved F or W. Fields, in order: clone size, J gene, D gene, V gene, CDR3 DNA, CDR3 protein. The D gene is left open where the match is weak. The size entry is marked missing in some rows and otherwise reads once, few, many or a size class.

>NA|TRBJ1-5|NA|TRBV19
TGTGCCAGTAGTACTACAGGAGATAGCAATCAGCCCCAGCATTTT
CASSTTGDSNQPQHF
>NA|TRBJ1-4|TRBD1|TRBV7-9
TGTGCCAGCAGCTTAGCCCCGGGACAGGAAAACGCAACTAATGAAAAACTGTTTTTT
CASSLAPGQENATNEKLFF
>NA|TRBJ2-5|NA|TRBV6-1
TGTGCCAGCAGTGACTGGGGGGAAGGGACCCAGTACTTC
CASSDWGEGTQYF
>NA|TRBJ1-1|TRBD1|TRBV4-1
TGCGCCAGCAGCCAAGCGGGACAGGGGGACACTGAAGCTTTCTTT
CASSQAGQGDTEAFF
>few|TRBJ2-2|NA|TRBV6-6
TGTGCCAGCAGTTACTCTTTACAGACCTCCGGGGAGCTGTTTTTT
CASSYSLQTSGELFF
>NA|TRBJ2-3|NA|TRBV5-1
TGCGCCAGCAGCTCCCGAGCCCAAACTAGGGTGGGGACAGATACGCAGTATTTT
CASSSRAQTRVGTDTQYF
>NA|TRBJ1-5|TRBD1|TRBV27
TGTGCCAGCAGTTTACGGGGACAGGGCAATCAGCCCCAGCATTTT
CASSLRGQGNQPQHF
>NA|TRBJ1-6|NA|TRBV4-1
TGCGCCAGCAGCCAAGAGTCAGGGTTGCATAATTCACCCCTCCACTTT
CASSQESGLHNSPLHF
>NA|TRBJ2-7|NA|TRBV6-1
TGTGCCAGCAGTTATGCGGTTCCAGATCCCGAGCAGTACTTC
CASSYAVPDPEQYF
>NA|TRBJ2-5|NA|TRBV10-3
TGTGCCATCAGTGAGGGAGATCTAGAAGAGACCCAGTACTTC
CAISEGDLEETQYF
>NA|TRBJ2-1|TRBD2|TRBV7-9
TGTGCCAGCAGCCCCCAGACTAGCGGGAGGGCCGTTGAGCAGTTCTTC
CASSPQTSGRAVEQFF
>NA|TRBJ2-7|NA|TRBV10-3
TGTGCCATCAGCGATAGCGGACCCTACGAGCAGTACTTC
CAISDSGPYEQYF
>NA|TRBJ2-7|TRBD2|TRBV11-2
TGTGCCACCGGCCCCCCGGGAGGCCCCTACGAGCAGTACTTC
CATGPPGGPYEQYF
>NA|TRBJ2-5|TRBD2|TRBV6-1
TGTGCCAGCAGTGAAGGGGGGGGCCAAGAGACCCAGTACTTC
CASSEGGGQETQYF
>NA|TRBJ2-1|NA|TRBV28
TGTGCCAGCAGCGGGACTGGATACAATGAGCAGTTCTTC
CASSGTGYNEQFF
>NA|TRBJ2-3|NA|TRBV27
TGTGCCAGCAGTTTGTCGGGGGTTTGGGCAGATACGCAGTATTTT
CASSLSGVWADTQYF
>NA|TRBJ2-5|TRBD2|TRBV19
TGTGCCAGTAGTCTAAGCGGGGGGGCCGTTGAGACCCAGTACTTC
CASSLSGGAVETQYF